Given below is one T cell receptor beta chain in context. The data originate from a study of shared clonotypes between healthy human individuals. This CDR3 is 14 amino acids long. The germline CDR1 and CDR2 sequences are MNHEY and SMNVEV (reference sequence). Trimming removed 2 bases from V and 8 bases from J; junction bases left unmatched: 5. Genomic DNA (from each subset) was split evenly across several immunoSEQ plates. Clones were sequenced by immunoSEQ multiplex PCR, and TCRdb holds only the in-frame ones, with some missing. The repertoire holds roughly 2 million clones, with 90% to 96% as singletons.

Sample: naive CD4+ T cells sorted from blood. Subset here: CD45RA+ positively selected. V usage is TRBV27 and J usage is TRBJ1-2; 10 bases map to TRBD1. This TCR came from a man aged 18 to 35 in good health. The chain's CDR3 is CASSLRQGAPGYTF. The CDR3 DNA reads TGTGCCAGCAGTTTAAGACAGGGGGCGCCCGGCTACACCTTC.